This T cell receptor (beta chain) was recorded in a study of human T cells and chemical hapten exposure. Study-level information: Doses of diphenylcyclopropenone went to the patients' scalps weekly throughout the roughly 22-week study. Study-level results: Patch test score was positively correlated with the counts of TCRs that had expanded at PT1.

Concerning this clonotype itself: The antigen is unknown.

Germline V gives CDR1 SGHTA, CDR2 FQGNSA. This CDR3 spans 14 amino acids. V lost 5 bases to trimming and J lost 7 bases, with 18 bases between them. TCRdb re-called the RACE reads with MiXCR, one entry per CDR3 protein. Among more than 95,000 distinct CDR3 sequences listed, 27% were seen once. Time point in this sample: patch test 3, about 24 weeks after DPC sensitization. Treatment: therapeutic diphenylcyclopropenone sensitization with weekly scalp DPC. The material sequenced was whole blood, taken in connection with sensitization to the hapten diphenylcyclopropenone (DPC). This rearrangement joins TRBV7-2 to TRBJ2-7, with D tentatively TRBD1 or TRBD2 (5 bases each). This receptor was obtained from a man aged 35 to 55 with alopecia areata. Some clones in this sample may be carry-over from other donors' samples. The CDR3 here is CASSLGAGASEQYF. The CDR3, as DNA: TGTGCCAGCAGCCTCGGCGCCGGGGCTAGTGAGCAGTACTTC.